The 26 T cell receptor beta chains reported below all come from one sample, sequenced in a study of regulatory T cells in long-lasting Graves disease. Regarding time point: newly diagnosed GD, antithyroid drugs for less than 3 months. RNA isolated from PBMCs was used to make the TCR library. Arm-PCR of CDR3 regions with iRepertoire HTBI primers generated TCR beta libraries. TCRdb redid the calling of the multiplex PCR reads with MiXCR, one entry per CDR3 protein. The repertoire holds 600,000 to 650,000 distinct CDR3 sequences, approximately 15% seen once, with around a sixth in the top ten. These data were likewise used in another study, on T cells in Graves' hyperthyroidism and ophthalmopathy.

Source: peripheral blood mononuclear cells (PBMCs), taken at new diagnosis, from a patient treated with antithyroid drugs. All receptors derive from a woman aged 25 to 39 with Graves disease.

This clonotype was counted only a few times. The rearrangement joins TRBV29-1 to TRBJ1-2; the match to TRBD1 covers 8 bases. V lost 6 bases and J lost 1; bases outside the gene matches: 13. This CDR3 has 16 amino acids. CDR1 and CDR2 from the germline V gene are SQVTM and ANQGSEA. CDR3 sequence (DNA): TGCAGCGTCGACTCAATTCAGGGGGCCAATAACTATGGCTACACCTTC. This gives the protein CSVDSIQGANNYGYTF.

The table lists this clonotype with a few counts. CDR3 coding DNA: TGTGCCAGCAGCAACCGACTAGCGGGAGGTTATGAGCAGTTCTTC. Amino acids: CASSNRLAGGYEQFF. This sequence joins TRBV9 and TRBJ2-1, with 13 bases lining up with TRBD2. This CDR3 has 15 amino acids. V shed 4 bases and J 8 bases; nucleotides not matched to a gene: 6. CDR1 SGDLS and CDR2 YYNGEE come from the germline V gene.

This clonotype was recorded at least ten times. The gene calls are TRBV7-9 and TRBJ2-1; D not certain. The CDR3 runs 14 residues. In germline, CDR1 is SEHNR, CDR2 FQNEAQ (reference sequence). Deletions cut 3 bases from V and 5 bases from J, with 11 bases between. Here the CDR3 DNA reads TGTGCCAGCAGCTTTACCGCTTTGAACAATGAGCAGTTCTTC. Amino acid sequence: CASSFTALNNEQFF.

This clonotype came up many times. The chain links TRBV29-1 to TRBJ2-7, with D perhaps TRBD1 or TRBD2 (5 bases each). V was shortened by 0 bases and J by 0 bases, with 6 bases between the two germline ends. CDR3 length: 13 residues. In germline, CDR1 is SQVTM, CDR2 ANQGSEA. The CDR3 loop is CSVEEGDSYEQYF. The CDR3 coding sequence is TGCAGCGTTGAAGAGGGGGACTCCTACGAGCAGTACTTC.

This chain joins TRBV30 and TRBJ2-5; unclear D gene. Germline V gene lookup returns CDR1 GTSNPN and CDR2 SVGIG (reference sequence). V gave up 3 bases and J gave up 1 base, with 12 bases separating them. The CDR3 sequence is 14 residues long. CDR3 nucleotide sequence: TGTGCCTGGAGCCCCATCTCCATCCAAGAGACCCAGTACTTC. Translation: CAWSPISIQETQYF.

In its sample, this clonotype was seen a few times. This chain links TRBV3-1 with TRBJ1-5; TRBD1 agrees at 8 bases. V lost 6 bases, J lost 6 bases, and 10 bases stayed unmatched. This CDR3 has 15 amino acids. CDR1 is LGHDT, CDR2 YNNKEL, per germline (reference sequence). CDR3 bases: TGTGCCAGCAGTCCAACACAGGGGGTAAGTCAGCCCCAGCATTTT. Its translation is CASSPTQGVSQPQHF.

This clonotype was found many times. This chain connects TRBV12-3 or TRBV12-4 to TRBJ1-1, with D tentatively TRBD1 (6 bases). V dropped 7 bases and J dropped 3 bases, with 15 bases sitting between them. The CDR3 is 14 residues long. This CDR3 is CASTLGAGDTEAFF. The CDR3 coding sequence is TGTGCCAGCACCTTAGGAGCAGGGGACACTGAAGCTTTCTTT.

This clonotype was counted a few times. The rearrangement joins TRBV19 to TRBJ1-3; possibly TRBD1 for D (6 bases). CDR3 length equals 17 residues. Germline loops: CDR1 LNHDA, CDR2 SQIVND (reference sequence). V lost 7 bases and J 4 bases, leaving 23 bases between the germline ends. The CDR3 DNA reads TGTGCCAGTACCAAACAGGGAGCGGCTTGGTACGGAAACACCATATATTTT. It codes for CASTKQGAAWYGNTIYF.

This clonotype has at least ten counts. The genes are TRBV27 and TRBJ2-3, with a weak D call TRBD2 (7 bases). The CDR3 spans 17 residues. Trimming removed 4 bases at V and 0 bases at J, with 17 bases between. The germline gives CDR1 MNHEY, CDR2 SMNVEV (reference sequence). As DNA, the CDR3 is TGTGCCAGCAGTTATTGGGGGGCGGGAGCTAGCACAGATACGCAGTATTTT. Translation: CASSYWGAGASTDTQYF.

In its sample, this clonotype was seen a few times. The V call is TRBV29-1, the J call TRBJ1-1; D possibly corresponds to TRBD1 (5 bases). V was trimmed by 3 bases and J by 5 bases, leaving 16 bases between them. From germline, CDR1 is SQVTM and CDR2 ANQGSEA. The CDR3 runs to 14 residues. The CDR3 loop reads CSVEGGRGSTEAFF. DNA of the CDR3: TGCAGCGTTGAGGGGGGGAGAGGAAGTACTGAAGCTTTCTTT.

This clonotype was observed at least ten times. CDR3 region: CASSNWNTEAFF. The CDR3 DNA follows: TGTGCCAGCAGTAATTGGAACACTGAAGCTTTCTTT. V gene TRBV6-1 combines with J gene TRBJ1-1; D is uncertain. Germline CDR1 and CDR2: MNHNS and SASEGT. Trimming cost V 5 bases and J 1 base, with 5 bases left between them. The CDR3 runs to 12 residues.

The V gene is TRBV20-1, the J gene TRBJ1-1; D possibly corresponds to TRBD1 (5 bases). Per germline, CDR1 DFQATT and CDR2 SNEGSKA (reference sequence). The V and J ends lost 1 base and 2 bases respectively, with 11 bases between them. The CDR3 is 14 residues long. In DNA, the CDR3 is TGCAGTGCTAGAGGGCACGGGGGAAACACTGAAGCTTTCTTT. Its protein product is CSARGHGGNTEAFF.

The V gene is TRBV20-1, the J gene TRBJ1-2; unclear D gene. The length of the CDR3 is 14 residues. Germline CDR1 DFQATT, CDR2 SNEGSKA (reference sequence). With 1 base removed from V and 1 base from J, the gap between germline ends came to 10 bases. The CDR3 region has the DNA TGCAGTGCTAGAGTTTTTACAGATAACTATGGCTACACCTTC. It translates to CSARVFTDNYGYTF.

The chain combines TRBV4-1 with TRBJ2-7; D may be TRBD1 or TRBD2 (5 bases each). Trimming took off 4 bases at V and 5 bases at J, with 15 bases between the two ends. This CDR3 region has 14 residues. From germline, CDR1 is MGHRA and CDR2 YSYEKL. CDR3 DNA: TGCGCCAGCAGCCCTCAGGGTTTCGGGAACGAGCAGTACTTC. Protein product: CASSPQGFGNEQYF.

This chain connects TRBV5-1 to TRBJ2-2; D is unresolved. V was shortened by 0 bases and J by 7 bases, with 10 bases between the two germline ends. The CDR3 is made up of 14 amino acids. From germline, CDR1 is SGHRS and CDR2 YFSETQ. The CDR3: CASSLDRVNGELFF. DNA of the CDR3: TGCGCCAGCAGCTTGGATAGGGTTAACGGGGAGCTGTTTTTT. The full variable domain, its missing parts supplied by reference TRBV5-1 and TRBJ2-2, is KAGVTQTPRYLIKTRGQQVTLSCSPISGHRSVSWYQQTPGQGLQFLFEYFSETQRNKGNFPGRFSGRQFSNSRSEMNVSTLELGDSALYLCASSLDRVNGELFFGEGSRLTVL.

This clonotype was recorded a few times. The V gene is TRBV7-9, the J gene TRBJ2-5; TRBD2 might be the D (5 bases). The CDR3 runs 15 residues. Germline loops: CDR1 SEHNR, CDR2 FQNEAQ (reference sequence). Trimming left V 7 bases short and J 1 base short, with 16 bases between. The CDR3 loop is CASTTAVLGQETQYF. CDR3 nucleotide sequence: TGTGCCAGCACGACCGCTGTACTAGGCCAAGAGACCCAGTACTTC. Full variable domain (remainder filled in from reference TRBV7-9 and TRBJ2-5): DTGVSQNPRHKITKRGQNVTFRCDPISEHNRLYWYRQTLGQGPEFLTYFQNEAQLEKSRLLSDRFSAERPKGSFSTLEIQRTEQGDSAMYLCASTTAVLGQETQYFGPGTRLLVL.

This clonotype turned up a few times. The chain couples TRBV20-1 to TRBJ1-6; D is unclear. The CDR3 has 17 residues. Between the trimmed V and J ends, which lost 0 bases and 0 bases, there was a span of 12 bases. Germline-derived CDR1 and CDR2 are DFQATT and SNEGSKA (reference sequence). The CDR3 reads CSAREKGRSSYNSPLHF. In DNA, the CDR3 is TGCAGTGCTAGAGAGAAGGGTAGGAGCTCCTATAATTCACCCCTCCACTTT.

The table lists this clonotype with a few counts. The chain uses TRBV19 and TRBJ1-1; tentatively, D is TRBD1 (6 bases). CDR3 size: 17 residues. V lost 5 bases, J lost 4 bases, and 23 bases lay in between. Germline V gene lookup returns CDR1 LNHDA and CDR2 SQIVND (reference sequence). The CDR3 loop is CASSARQATTSGTEAFF. DNA for the CDR3: TGTGCCAGTAGTGCGAGACAGGCTACCACCTCCGGCACTGAAGCTTTCTTT.

This clonotype was seen at least ten times. The rearrangement links TRBV7-8 to TRBJ2-5, with D maybe TRBD1 (5 bases). The CDR3 has 14 amino acids. From germline, CDR1 is SGHVS and CDR2 FQNEAQ. V dropped 6 bases and J dropped 4 bases, with 15 bases sitting between them. This CDR3 reads CASRSRVEGETQYF. The CDR3 DNA reads TGTGCCAGCAGGTCCAGGGTCGAAGGAGAGACCCAGTACTTC.

J is TRBJ2-1 and V is TRBV6-1, with TRBD1 identical over 10 bases. The V and J ends lost 5 bases and 10 bases, in that order; junction bases with no gene match: 11. Germline assignment: CDR1 MNHNS and CDR2 SASEGT. The CDR3 is 15 amino acids. This CDR3 is CASSPTTDRGYEQFF. The DNA for the CDR3 is TGTGCCAGCAGTCCAACTACGGACAGGGGGTACGAGCAGTTCTTC.

This clonotype was detected a few times. A much bigger clone sits one base away, suggesting this may be a read error. The chain has TRBV28 and TRBJ1-2, with D possibly matching TRBD1 (6 bases). The germline V gene encodes CDR1 MDHEN and CDR2 SYDVKM. V shed 11 bases and J shed 5 bases, with 18 bases lying between them. CDR3 size: 13 residues. The CDR3: CAGNGGSGYGYTF. In DNA, the CDR3 is TGTGCCGGCAACGGGGGCTCTGGTTATGGCTACACCTTC.

This clonotype was detected many times. The gene calls are TRBV6-1 and TRBJ1-1, with 7 bases identical to TRBD1. V lost 8 bases to trimming and J lost 1 base; unmatched junction nucleotides: 7. The CDR3 has 14 residues. Germline assignment: CDR1 MNHNS and CDR2 SASEGT. Here the CDR3 reads CASRLGQTNTEAFF. The CDR3 DNA sequence: TGTGCCAGCCGTCTGGGACAGACGAACACTGAAGCTTTCTTT.

In its sample, this clonotype was seen a few times. This chain connects TRBV30 to TRBJ2-1, with 11 bases lining up with TRBD2. Germline CDR1 reads GTSNPN; CDR2 reads SVGIG (reference sequence). The CDR3 has 14 residues. Written as DNA, the CDR3 is TGTGCTTGGTACCTAGCGGGAGGTAACTATGAGCAGTTCTTC. It specifies CAWYLAGGNYEQFF.

The rearrangement links TRBV19 to TRBJ2-6; the D gene is possibly TRBD2 (6 bases). The germline V gene has CDR1 LNHDA and CDR2 SQIVND (reference sequence). The V end was cut by 5 bases, the J end by 2 bases, with 13 bases between. This CDR3 has 16 residues. In DNA, the CDR3 is TGTGCCAGTAGTGATACGATAGCGGCTGGGGCCAACGTCCTGACTTTC. This translates into CASSDTIAAGANVLTF.

A few counts support this clonotype. This rearrangement joins TRBV6-1 to TRBJ2-7, with 7 bases identical to TRBD1. The CDR3 has 14 amino acids. Germline-derived CDR1 and CDR2 are MNHNS and SASEGT. Germline trimming cut 5 bases from V and 3 bases from J; bases unmatched to any gene: 7. CDR3 protein: CASSTQGSNYEQYF. For the CDR3, the DNA is TGTGCCAGCAGTACACAGGGGTCGAACTACGAGCAGTACTTC.

This clonotype was seen ten or more times. The genes are TRBV2 and TRBJ2-3; TRBD2 matches at 9 bases. Germline-derived CDR1 and CDR2 are SNHLY and FYNNEI. With V trimmed by 7 bases and J by 6 bases, 5 bases remained unmatched. CDR3 length: 13 residues. CDR3 sequence (DNA): TGTGCCAGCAATGTAGCGGGAGAGGATACGCAGTATTTT. It codes for CASNVAGEDTQYF.